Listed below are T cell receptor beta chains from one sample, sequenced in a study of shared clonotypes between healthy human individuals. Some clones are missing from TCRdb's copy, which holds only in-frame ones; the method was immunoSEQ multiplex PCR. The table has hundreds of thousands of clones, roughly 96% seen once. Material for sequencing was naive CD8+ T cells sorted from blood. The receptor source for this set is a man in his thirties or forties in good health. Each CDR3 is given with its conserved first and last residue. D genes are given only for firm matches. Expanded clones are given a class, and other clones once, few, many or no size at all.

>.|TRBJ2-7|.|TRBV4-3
CASSQGISSSYEQYF
TGCGCCAGCAGCCAAGGGATATCTTCCTCCTACGAGCAGTACTTC
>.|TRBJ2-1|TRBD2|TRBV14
CASSQPGLASYNEQFF
TGTGCCAGCAGCCAGCCGGGACTAGCGTCCTACAATGAGCAGTTCTTC
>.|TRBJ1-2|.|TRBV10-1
CASSERQTGIYGYTF
TGCGCCAGCAGTGAACGGCAGACGGGGATTTATGGCTACACCTTC
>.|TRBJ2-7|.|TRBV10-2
CASSQVALHEQYF
TGCGCCAGCAGTCAGGTGGCTCTACACGAGCAGTACTTC
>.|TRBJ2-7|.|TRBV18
CASSQEGDYPYEQYF
TGTGCCAGCTCACAGGAGGGAGATTATCCCTACGAGCAGTACTTC
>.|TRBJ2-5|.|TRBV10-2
CASLRDIQETQYF
TGCGCCAGCCTCCGGGACATTCAAGAGACCCAGTACTTC
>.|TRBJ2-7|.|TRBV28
CASSPDLRYSYEQYF
TGTGCCAGCAGTCCAGACTTGCGCTACTCCTACGAGCAGTACTTC
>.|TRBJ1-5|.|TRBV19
CASKSTSSGQINYSNQPQHF
TGTGCCAGTAAGAGCACCTCCTCGGGACAAATAAATTATAGCAATCAGCCCCAGCATTTT
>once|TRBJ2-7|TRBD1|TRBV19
CASSRSFRQGAYEQYF
TGTGCCAGTAGTAGATCTTTTCGTCAGGGGGCTTACGAGCAGTACTTC
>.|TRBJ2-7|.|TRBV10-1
CASSQGRNYEQYF
TGCGCCAGCAGTCAAGGACGGAACTACGAGCAGTACTTC
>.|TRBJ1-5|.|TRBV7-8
CASSLASRPQHF
TGTGCCAGCAGCTTAGCTTCAAGACCCCAGCATTTT
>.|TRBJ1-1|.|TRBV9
CASHPGVGGTEAFF
TGTGCCAGCCACCCGGGGGTGGGCGGAACTGAAGCTTTCTTT
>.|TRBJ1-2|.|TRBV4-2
CASSQVQGRTNYGYTF
TGTGCCAGCAGCCAAGTTCAAGGCAGGACCAACTATGGCTACACCTTC
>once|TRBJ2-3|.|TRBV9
CASSLSSDTQYF
TGTGCCAGCAGCCTAAGCTCCGATACGCAGTATTTT
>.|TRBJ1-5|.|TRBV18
CASSLLREPLLYF
TGTGCCAGCTCACTTTTGAGGGAGCCCTTGCTTTATTTT
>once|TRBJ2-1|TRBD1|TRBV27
CASSFRRNPGGGQGARTEQFF
TGTGCCAGCAGTTTCAGAAGGAATCCTGGAGGAGGACAGGGGGCGCGGACTGAGCAGTTCTTC
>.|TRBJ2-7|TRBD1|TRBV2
CASIGTALSSYEQYF
TGTGCCAGCATTGGGACAGCATTAAGCTCCTACGAGCAGTACTTC
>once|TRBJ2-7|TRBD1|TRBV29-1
CSVVGYRGRPDEQYF
TGCAGCGTTGTGGGCTACAGGGGGCGGCCCGACGAGCAGTACTTC
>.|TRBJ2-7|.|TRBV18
CASSPPTADVDEQYF
TGTGCCAGCTCACCCCCGACAGCCGACGTGGACGAGCAGTACTTC
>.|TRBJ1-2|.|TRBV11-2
CASSRAPAGAKDYGYTF
TGTGCCAGCAGCCGGGCCCCAGCAGGCGCAAAGGACTATGGCTACACCTTC
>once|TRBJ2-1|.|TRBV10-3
CAISENDNYNEQFF
TGTGCCATCAGTGAAAACGACAACTACAATGAGCAGTTCTTC
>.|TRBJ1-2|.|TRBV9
CASSANSYGYTF
TGTGCCAGCAGCGCGAACAGCTATGGCTACACCTTC
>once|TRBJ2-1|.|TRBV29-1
CSVPDGGHRPRSGNEQFF
TGCAGCGTTCCAGACGGAGGGCACCGTCCCAGGAGTGGCAATGAGCAGTTCTTC
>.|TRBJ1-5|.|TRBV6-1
CASSEEPGVPQHF
TGTGCCAGCAGTGAAGAACCCGGCGTGCCCCAGCATTTT
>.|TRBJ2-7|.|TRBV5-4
CASSLGTLNEQYF
TGTGCCAGCAGCTTGGGGACCTTGAACGAGCAGTACTTC
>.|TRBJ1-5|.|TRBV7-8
CASSLGFWDGDQPQHF
TGTGCCAGCAGCTTAGGTTTTTGGGACGGGGATCAGCCCCAGCATTTT
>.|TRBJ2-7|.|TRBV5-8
CASTLDSTFERYEQYF
TGTGCCAGCACCCTGGACAGCACGTTCGAAAGATACGAGCAGTACTTC
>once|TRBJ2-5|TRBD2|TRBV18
CASSPTSAQETQYF
TGTGCCAGCTCACCGACTAGCGCCCAAGAGACCCAGTACTTC
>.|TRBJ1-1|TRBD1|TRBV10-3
CAISDPTGSVTEAFF
TGTGCCATCAGTGACCCGACAGGGTCGGTTACTGAAGCTTTCTTT